This record looks at one T cell receptor (beta chain) sequence and its context. The data originate from a study of blood T cell repertoires in COVID-19. Some clones are missing from TCRdb's copy, which holds only in-frame ones; the method was immunoSEQ multiplex PCR. The sample contains over 150,000 clones, 85% to 90% of which appear only once. This CDR3 is built from 12 residues. The V end was cut by 3 bases, the J end by 10 bases, with 10 bases between. The chain couples TRBV12-3 or TRBV12-4 to TRBJ2-1; D remains ambiguous. The sequenced material came from peripheral blood. The sequence came from a man aged 45-65 years with active or convalescent COVID-19. Written as DNA, the CDR3 is TGTGCCAGCAGTTTCCACACCCAAGAGCAGTTCTTC. It specifies CASSFHTQEQFF.